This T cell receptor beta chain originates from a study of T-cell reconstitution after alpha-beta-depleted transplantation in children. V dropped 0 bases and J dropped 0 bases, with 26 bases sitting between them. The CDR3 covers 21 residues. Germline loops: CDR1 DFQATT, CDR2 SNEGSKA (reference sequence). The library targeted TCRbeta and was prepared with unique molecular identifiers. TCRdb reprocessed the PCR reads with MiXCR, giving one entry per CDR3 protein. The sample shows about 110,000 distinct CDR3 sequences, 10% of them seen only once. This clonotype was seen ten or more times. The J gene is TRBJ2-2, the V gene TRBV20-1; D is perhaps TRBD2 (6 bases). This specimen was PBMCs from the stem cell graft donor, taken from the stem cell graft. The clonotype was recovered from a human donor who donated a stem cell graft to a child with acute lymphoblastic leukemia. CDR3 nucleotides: TGCAGTGCTAGAGATCTCAAGGAGGACCAGTGGGACTCCTCGAACACCGGGGAGCTGTTTTTT. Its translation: CSARDLKEDQWDSSNTGELFF.